Below, 21 T cell receptor beta chains from the same sample are listed, as sequenced in a study of blood T cell repertoires in COVID-19. Using immunoSEQ multiplex PCR, the repertoire was profiled, and TCRdb retains in-frame clones only, with some absent. The sample holds more than 300,000 clones, more than 70% seen once. What was sequenced was peripheral blood. These TCRs come from a woman aged 45-60 years with acute or convalescent COVID-19.

The genes are TRBV7-6 and TRBJ1-5, with 7 bases aligning to TRBD1. The V gene end was trimmed by 8 bases and the J gene end by 0 bases; junction bases not matched to a gene: 10. This CDR3 has 16 residues. Germline CDR1 reads SGHVS; CDR2 reads FNYEAQ. The CDR3 is CASVTGTEPSNQPQHF. In DNA, the CDR3 is TGTGCCAGCGTAACCGGGACAGAACCTAGCAATCAGCCCCAGCATTTT.

The J gene is TRBJ2-5, the V gene TRBV5-4, with D unclear. Trimming shortened V by 3 bases and J by 1 base, and 16 bases separated the two germline ends. Germline CDR1 is SGHNT and CDR2 is YYREEE (reference sequence). This CDR3 region has 16 residues. The CDR3 DNA sequence: TGTGCCAGCAGCTCCCCCTCGAGATCCCTCCAAGAGACCCAGTACTTC. Translation gives CASSSPSRSLQETQYF.

To note about this clone: This CDR3 is also generated by other DNA sequences in the sample. The CDR3 DNA reads as TGTGCCAGCAGCGTAGACAGCCAAGAGACCCAGTACTTC. Translation gives CASSVDSQETQYF. V is TRBV9 and J is TRBJ2-5; no clear D gene. Trimming took off 0 bases at V and 1 base at J, with 4 bases between the two ends. CDR3 length: 13 amino acids. The V gene's germline CDR1 is SGDLS and CDR2 YYNGEE.

This clone occurred once. The chain carries TRBV7-2 and TRBJ1-3; tentatively, D is TRBD1 (6 bases). Germline CDR1 and CDR2: SGHTA and FQGNSA. The CDR3 runs 14 residues. The V and J ends lost 1 base and 4 bases respectively, with 8 bases between them. The CDR3 reads CASSLVGTGNTIYF. CDR3 DNA sequence: TGTGCCAGCAGCTTAGTGGGGACAGGAAACACCATATATTTT.

The chain couples TRBV3-1 (or the pseudogene TRBV3-2) to TRBJ2-5, with 16 bases lining up with TRBD2. This CDR3 comprises 17 residues. Germline V gives CDR1 LGHDT, CDR2 YNNKEL (reference sequence). V shed 4 bases and J 4 bases; nucleotides not matched to a gene: 6. CDR3 DNA sequence: TGTGCCAGCAGCCCAGGGACTAGCGGGAGGGCCTTAGAGACCCAGTACTTC. Translated: CASSPGTSGRALETQYF.

The chain uses TRBV7-2 and TRBJ1-1; D might be TRBD1 (6 bases). CDR3 size: 14 residues. Trimming left V 2 bases short and J 3 bases short, with 10 bases between. Germline V gene lookup returns CDR1 SGHTA and CDR2 FQGNSA. DNA for the CDR3: TGTGCCAGCAGCTTACGCGGGGGCTACACTGAAGCTTTCTTT. This sequence encodes CASSLRGGYTEAFF. Full variable domain (missing parts from reference TRBV7-2 and TRBJ1-1): GAGVSQSPSNKVTEKGKDVELRCDPISGHTALYWYRQSLGQGLEFLIYFQGNSAPDKSGLPSDRFSAERTGGSVSTLTIQRTQQEDSAVYLCASSLRGGYTEAFFGQGTRLTVV.

V and J are TRBV27 and TRBJ2-6, with TRBD1 identical over 7 bases. The V gene end was trimmed by 3 bases and the J gene end by 2 bases; junction bases not matched to a gene: 1. Germline CDR1 and CDR2: MNHEY and SMNVEV (reference sequence). The CDR3 has 15 amino acids. CDR3 nucleotides: TGTGCCAGCAGTTTTCAGGGGGCTGGGGCCAACGTCCTGACTTTC. It encodes CASSFQGAGANVLTF.

The chain recombines TRBV10-2 with TRBJ1-1, with D possibly matching TRBD1 (6 bases). The V and J ends lost 1 base and 6 bases respectively, with 9 bases between them. Germline V gives CDR1 WSHSY, CDR2 SAAADI. CDR3 length: 13 residues. The CDR3 spells CASSELDSSEAFF. The CDR3 DNA reads TGCGCCAGCAGTGAGTTGGACAGTTCTGAAGCTTTCTTT.

The chain has TRBV5-5 and TRBJ1-5, with D unresolved. Trimming took 1 base from V and 3 from J, leaving 8 bases between them. The germline V gene encodes CDR1 SGHKS and CDR2 YYEKEE (reference sequence). The CDR3 length is 14 residues. The CDR3 nucleotides read TGTGCCAGCAGCTTGTTACAGTCCAATCAGCCCCAGCATTTT. This gives the protein CASSLLQSNQPQHF.

The chain couples TRBV5-1 to TRBJ2-5; a possible D gene is TRBD1 (5 bases). CDR3 length equals 15 residues. V lost 0 bases to trimming and J lost 1 base, with 10 bases between them. The germline V gene has CDR1 SGHRS and CDR2 YFSETQ. This chain's CDR3 is CASSLAGQGQETQYF. The CDR3 coding sequence is TGCGCCAGCAGCTTGGCGGGCCAGGGCCAAGAGACCCAGTACTTC.

The CDR3 loop is CASSQGLGYGYTF. CDR3 nucleotide sequence: TGTGCCAGCAGCCAGGGGCTAGGCTATGGCTACACCTTC. The chain uses TRBV14 and TRBJ1-2; tentatively, D is TRBD1 (5 bases). Germline V CDR1 and CDR2: SGHDN, FVKESK. Trimming shortened V by 3 bases and J by 4 bases, and 9 bases separated the two germline ends. The CDR3 sequence is 13 residues long.

Remarks on this clone: Other DNA sequences in this sample translate to the same CDR3. This chain uses TRBV30 with TRBJ1-5, with D hard to call. The V gene's germline CDR1 is GTSNPN and CDR2 SVGIG (reference sequence). V lost 0 bases, J lost 4 bases, and 7 bases lay in between. This CDR3 is built from 13 residues. The CDR3 sequence: CAWSVGGNQPQHF. In DNA form, the CDR3 reads TGTGCCTGGAGTGTCGGAGGGAATCAGCCCCAGCATTTT.

This clone was picked up one time. The chain recombines TRBV12-3 or TRBV12-4 with TRBJ1-6, with 7 bases that match TRBD1. V trimming: 6 bases; J trimming: 9 bases; junction bases outside the gene matches: 2. This CDR3 is built from 12 residues. The CDR3 DNA reads TGTGCCAGCAGGAGACAGGGTTCACCCCTCCACTTT. Translation gives CASRRQGSPLHF.

This chain links TRBV24-1 with TRBJ2-4; 8 bases are shared with TRBD1. The CDR3 contains 14 residues. J lost 3 bases, V lost 4 bases, and 1 base had no gene match. Per the germline V gene, CDR1 is KGHDR and CDR2 is SFDVKD. CDR3 region: CATSEGQGKNIQYF. CDR3 in DNA: TGTGCCACCAGTGAAGGACAGGGCAAAAACATTCAGTACTTC.

This clone was counted a few times. The rearrangement uses TRBV10-3 and TRBJ1-1; 7 bases are a match to TRBD1. V was pared by 4 bases and J by 0 bases, with 2 bases of the junction left unmatched. CDR1 and CDR2 from the germline V gene are ENHRY and SYGVKD. This CDR3 contains 14 residues. The CDR3 DNA follows: TGTGCCATCAGTGGACAGGGTTTGAACACTGAAGCTTTCTTT. This encodes CAISGQGLNTEAFF.

The chain has TRBV14 and TRBJ1-2; 12 bases align to TRBD1. The CDR3 has 17 residues. Germline-derived CDR1 and CDR2 are SGHDN and FVKESK. Unmatched junction bases numbered 10, after V lost 6 bases and J lost 2 bases. Here the CDR3 DNA reads TGTGCCAGCAGTCCGGGACAGGGGGCTTTAGCGAACTATGGCTACACCTTC. This translates into CASSPGQGALANYGYTF.

This clone was seen a handful of times. CDR3 nucleotide sequence: TGTGCCAGCCACGGAAGACTAGGCCCGAGCACTGAAGCTTTCTTT. Translated: CASHGRLGPSTEAFF. The chain couples TRBV7-8 to TRBJ1-1; D ambiguous. Trimming shortened V by 8 bases and J by 4 bases, and 20 bases separated the two germline ends. The germline V gene encodes CDR1 SGHVS and CDR2 FQNEAQ. The CDR3 totals 15 residues.

This clone was picked up one time. This chain connects TRBV5-1 to TRBJ2-3, with TRBD2 identical over 16 bases. The length of the CDR3 is 17 residues. Germline V gene lookup returns CDR1 SGHRS and CDR2 YFSETQ. V shed 3 bases, J shed 4 bases, and the junction held 5 bases outside the gene matches. In DNA, the CDR3 is TGCGCCAGCAGCTCGGGACTAGCGGGGGGGCGTGCAGATACGCAGTATTTT. It yields the protein CASSSGLAGGRADTQYF.

The rearrangement uses TRBV2 and TRBJ1-2, with 8 bases fitting TRBD1. CDR3 length: 14 amino acids. V lost 3 bases, J lost 3 bases, and 3 bases stayed unmatched. Germline V gene sequence: CDR1 SNHLY, CDR2 FYNNEI. CDR3: CASSEDRDHYGYTF. CDR3 nucleotide sequence: TGTGCCAGCAGTGAGGACAGGGACCACTATGGCTACACCTTC.

Remarks on this clone: At one end, the junction sequence differs from germline, possibly due to a read error. The V and J genes are TRBV12-3 or TRBV12-4 and TRBJ1-1; weak D call: TRBD1 (5 bases). The CDR3 spans 13 residues. CDR3 bases: TGTGCCAGCAGGTTAGGGACGGGGGGACGAGCTTTCTTT. This gives the protein CASRLGTGGRAFF.

The V and J genes are TRBV7-8 and TRBJ2-6, with 9 positions matching TRBD1. Germline V gene data show CDR1 as SGHVS and CDR2 as FQNEAQ. The CDR3 covers 18 residues. The ends lost 5 bases at V and 0 bases at J; junction bases unmatched: 8. CDR3 DNA: TGTGCCAGCAGCACCCGGACAGGGGCGAACTCTGGGGCCAACGTCCTGACTTTC. This sequence encodes CASSTRTGANSGANVLTF.